A single sample gave rise to the 8 T cell receptor beta chains below, sequenced in a study of early T cells in non-severe SARS-CoV-2 infection. TCRdb ran MiXCR on the 5' RACE reads and lists one entry per CDR3 protein. The repertoire holds around 70,000 distinct CDR3 sequences, with less than 12% as singletons. Sequencing was performed on whole blood, taken at baseline. Source of these receptors: an adult who was a healthcare worker with PCR-confirmed SARS-CoV-2 infection or an uninfected control (not recorded which).

The rearrangement joins TRBV15 to TRBJ1-3; tentative D call: TRBD1 (5 bases). CDR1 is LNHNV and CDR2 is YYDKDF in the germline V gene (reference sequence). Between the trimmed V and J ends, which lost 5 bases and 0 bases, there was a span of 14 bases. The CDR3 extends over 16 amino acids. DNA of the CDR3: TGTGCCACCAGCCGAACCAGACAGAGCTCTGGAAACACCATATATTTT. Translated: CATSRTRQSSGNTIYF.

V usage is TRBV24-1 and J usage is TRBJ2-2; D gene uncertain. CDR1 is KGHDR and CDR2 is SFDVKD in the germline V gene. With 4 bases removed from V and 2 bases from J, the gap between germline ends came to 13 bases. CDR3 length: 16 residues. CDR3 nucleotides: TGTGCCACCAGTGACACTCACCGGTACAACACCGGGGAGCTGTTTTTT. Its protein is CATSDTHRYNTGELFF.

The chain combines TRBV20-1 with TRBJ2-7; TRBD1 is a possible D gene (5 bases). The germline CDR1 and CDR2 sequences are DFQATT and SNEGSKA (reference sequence). The V and J ends lost 2 bases and 2 bases respectively, with 10 bases between them. There are 13 residues in the CDR3. This chain's CDR3 is CSARSQGPYEQYF. CDR3 bases: TGCAGTGCTAGATCCCAGGGTCCCTACGAGCAGTACTTC.

This clonotype was recorded a few times. The chain joins TRBV7-3 to TRBJ2-2; D gene ambiguous. The length of the CDR3 is 14 residues. The germline V and J ends were trimmed by 2 bases and 1 base, with 5 bases remaining between them. Germline V gene sequence: CDR1 SGHTA, CDR2 FQGTGA. The CDR3 nucleotides read TGTGCCAGCAGCTTATTAGGGAACACCGGGGAGCTGTTTTTT. As protein: CASSLLGNTGELFF.

This clonotype was seen many times. V usage is TRBV7-9 and J usage is TRBJ1-2; perhaps TRBD1 as D (5 bases). This CDR3 contains 15 residues. The germline CDR1 and CDR2 sequences are SEHNR and FQNEAQ (reference sequence). V lost 1 base and J lost 2, with 11 bases in between. CDR3 protein: CASSLGGYPNYGYTF. CDR3 bases: TGTGCCAGCAGCTTAGGGGGGTACCCCAACTATGGCTACACCTTC.

The chain is built from TRBV28 and TRBJ2-2; 10 bases are shared with TRBD1. With 4 bases clipped from V and 1 base from J, the junction kept 3 bases outside the gene matches. The germline V gene has CDR1 MDHEN and CDR2 SYDVKM. This CDR3 spans 16 amino acids. CDR3 protein: CASSSGQGMNTGELFF. The CDR3 bases are TGTGCCAGCAGTTCGGGACAGGGGATGAACACCGGGGAGCTGTTTTTT.

This clonotype appeared a few times. The V and J genes are TRBV10-3 and TRBJ2-7, with D possibly TRBD1 on 6 matching bases. V was clipped by 5 bases and J by 4 bases, with 12 bases between them. In germline, CDR1 is ENHRY, CDR2 SYGVKD. The CDR3 contains 13 residues. This CDR3 is CAISTRTDYEQYF. The CDR3 coding sequence is TGTGCCATCAGTACGAGGACAGATTACGAGCAGTACTTC.

There are many counts of this clonotype. The V and J genes are TRBV18 and TRBJ2-1; D gene uncertain. Trimming took off 3 bases at V and 8 bases at J, with 20 bases between the two ends. CDR1 is KGHSH, CDR2 LQKENI, per germline. This CDR3 contains 16 residues. The CDR3 reads CASSPMVGRPGYEQFF. The CDR3, as DNA: TGTGCCAGCTCACCTATGGTCGGCAGACCGGGCTATGAGCAGTTCTTC.